The present TCR beta chain was sequenced within a study of tumor and adjacent non-tumor tissue in lung cancer. About the study: Patients were aged roughly 31 to 76, about ten men and 4 to 6 women, stage I to III.

RNA was extracted from bulk tissue without any cell sorting. This non-tumor lung sample came from over 3 cm beyond the tumor edge. Germline V lookup: CDR1 SEHNR, CDR2 FQNEAQ (reference sequence). CDR3 length equals 13 residues. TCRbeta libraries were built with three rounds of nested PCR, modified from ARM-PCR. TCRdb re-called the multiplex PCR reads with MiXCR, one entry per CDR3 protein. The top ten clones hold under 20% of a sample with 40,000 to 45,000 distinct CDR3 sequences, approximately 59% of them seen once. Points on this clonotype: Antigen unknown. One junction end disagrees with the germline gene, perhaps due to a read error.

Study conclusions and caveats: Higher tumor TCR diversity was associated with shorter survival.

This TCR was recovered from a woman aged 40 to 50 with non-small cell lung cancer. The rearrangement uses TRBV7-9 and TRBJ2-7, with 8 bases matching TRBD2. The sample taken for sequencing was distant non-tumor lung tissue. CDR3 protein: CVSSRLASYEQYF. CDR3 sequence (DNA): TGTGTCAGCAGTCGACTAGCGAGCTACGAGCAGTACTTC.